This T cell receptor (beta chain) was sequenced in a study of blood T cell repertoires in COVID-19 (dated by TCRdb to the early 2020s). In terms of the full investigation: Samples from collaborators originated in the United States, Italy and Spain and spanned both the acute and convalescent phases of COVID-19. The repertoires were released in a freely available public database meant as a resource for research on the immune response to SARS-CoV-2. Where available, HLA class I and class II types were taken from metadata supplied by the sample provider and were not determined by assay-based typing. Deeply sampled blood TCRbeta repertoires from subjects exposed to, actively infected with, or recovered from COVID-19 were included in the dataset. The prospective study material was composed of cDNA or gDNA derived from T cells, B-cell-depleted T cells, or PBMCs. The sample metadata nearly always contained a de-identified subject ID, COVID-19 status, age in years and sex. The samples were drawn from the first 160 participants of the ongoing ImmuneRACE study and from roughly 1,300 subjects provided by 6 global collaborators. Overall study results and their limits: How much clinical and demographic metadata was included differed by source and by participant, and the metadata was provided uncurated.

The collaborating institutions used their own protocols to collect whole blood in K2EDTA tubes. For TCRbeta analysis, collaborators shipped samples in one of three forms: frozen whole blood, isolated PBMCs, or DNA extracted from either of those sample types. On this clone itself: This receptor's antigen is unknown. The record has no base qualities; no much larger clone is one base away.

The CDR3 has 17 amino acids, counting the end cysteine and phenylalanine. Just CDR3 DNA is preserved here, 51 bases in frame from base 1. In the germline V gene, CDR1 corresponds to MDHEN and CDR2 to SYDVKM. The V end gives up 3 bases and the J end 7 bases, leaving 13 bases in the junction not matched to a gene. TCRbeta CDR3 regions were amplified from genomic DNA using the immunoSEQ Assay, a bias-controlled multiplex PCR. Per the source publication's procedure: Within the assay, amplification of reference gene primers was used to estimate how many nucleated cells each sample contained. Sequence reads were collapsed and filtered to measure the absolute abundance of every unique TCRbeta CDR3 rearrangement. For each sample, productive Simpson clonality was calculated by taking the square root of Simpson's diversity index across productive rearrangements. The clones in this table, taken by TCRdb from immuneACCESS, are in-frame only. Not every clone is retained; where verified, under half of the shortfall comes from an unresolved V gene, and the cause of the rest is unknown. D and trimming come from the DNA, and the V and J calls and clone size come from that table. For this sample there are fewer than 250,000 clones; around nine tenths appear just once. The ten largest clones take up 2.7% of the sample.

The sequence links TRBV28 to TRBJ2-2; a stretch of 8 junction bases matches TRBD2. Sequencing input: peripheral blood. The sequence was obtained from a woman in her sixties or seventies with acute or convalescent COVID-19. The base sequence is TGTGCCAGCAGTTTGAGAGGACTAGCTGCGGTAATCGGGGAGCTGTTTTTT. Its translation reads: CASSLRGLAAVIGELFF.